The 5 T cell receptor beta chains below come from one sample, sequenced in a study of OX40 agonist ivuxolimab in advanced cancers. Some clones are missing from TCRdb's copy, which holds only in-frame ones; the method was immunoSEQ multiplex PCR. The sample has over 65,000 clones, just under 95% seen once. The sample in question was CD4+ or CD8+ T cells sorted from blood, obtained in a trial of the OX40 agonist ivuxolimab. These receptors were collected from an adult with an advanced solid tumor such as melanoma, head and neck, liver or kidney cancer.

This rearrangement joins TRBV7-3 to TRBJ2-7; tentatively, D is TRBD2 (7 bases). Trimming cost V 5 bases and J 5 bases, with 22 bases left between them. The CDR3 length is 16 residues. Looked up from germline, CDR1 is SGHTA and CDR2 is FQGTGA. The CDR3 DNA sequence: TGTGCCAGCAGCCCAACTACCGGCGGGGGCTATGACGAGCAGTACTTC. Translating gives CASSPTTGGGYDEQYF.

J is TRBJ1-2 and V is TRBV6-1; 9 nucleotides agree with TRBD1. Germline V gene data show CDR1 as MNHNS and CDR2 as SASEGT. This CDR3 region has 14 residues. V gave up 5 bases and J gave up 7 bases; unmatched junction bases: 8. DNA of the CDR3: TGTGCCAGCAGTACCGGGACAGGGATGTTTGGCTACACCTTC. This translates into CASSTGTGMFGYTF.

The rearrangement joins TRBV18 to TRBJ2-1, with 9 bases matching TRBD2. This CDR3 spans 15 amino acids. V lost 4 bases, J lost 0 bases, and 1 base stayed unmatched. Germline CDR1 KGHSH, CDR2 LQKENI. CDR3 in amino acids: CASSLSGSSYNEQFF. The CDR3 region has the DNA TGTGCCAGCTCACTTAGCGGGAGCTCCTACAATGAGCAGTTCTTC.

CDR3 loop: CASSQNHFTGTSGPNEQFF. In DNA, the CDR3 is TGTGCCAGCAGTCAAAACCATTTTACCGGGACTAGCGGGCCTAATGAGCAGTTCTTC. This chain links TRBV13 with TRBJ2-1; 12 bases fit TRBD2. The CDR3 consists of 19 residues. Germline V gene sequence: CDR1 PRHDT, CDR2 FYEKMQ (reference sequence). V shed 6 bases, J shed 7 bases, and the junction held 19 bases outside the gene matches.

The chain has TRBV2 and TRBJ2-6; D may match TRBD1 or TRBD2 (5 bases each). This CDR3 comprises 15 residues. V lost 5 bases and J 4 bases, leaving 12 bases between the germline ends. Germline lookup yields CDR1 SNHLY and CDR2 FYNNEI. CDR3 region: CASSKGPLGANVLTF. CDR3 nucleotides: TGTGCCAGCAGTAAGGGACCCCTAGGGGCCAACGTCCTGACTTTC.